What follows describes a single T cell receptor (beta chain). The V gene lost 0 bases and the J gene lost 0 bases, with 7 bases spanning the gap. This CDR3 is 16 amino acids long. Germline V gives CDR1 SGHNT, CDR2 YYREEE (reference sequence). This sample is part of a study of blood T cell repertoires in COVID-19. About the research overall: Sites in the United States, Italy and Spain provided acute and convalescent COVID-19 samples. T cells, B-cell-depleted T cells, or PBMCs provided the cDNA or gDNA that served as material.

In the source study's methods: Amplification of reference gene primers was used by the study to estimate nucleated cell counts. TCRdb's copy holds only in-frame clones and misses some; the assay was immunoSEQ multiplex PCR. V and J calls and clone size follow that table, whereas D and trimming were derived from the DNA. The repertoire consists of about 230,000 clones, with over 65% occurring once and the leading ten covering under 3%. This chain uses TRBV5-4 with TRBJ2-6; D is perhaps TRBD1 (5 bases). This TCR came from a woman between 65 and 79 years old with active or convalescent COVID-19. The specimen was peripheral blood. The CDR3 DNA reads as TGTGCCAGCAGCTTGGCCAGGGTCTCTGGGGCCAACGTCCTGACTTTC. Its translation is CASSLARVSGANVLTF. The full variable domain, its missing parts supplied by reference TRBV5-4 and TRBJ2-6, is ETGVTQSPTHLIKTRGQQVTLRCSSQSGHNTVSWYQQALGQGPQFIFQYYREEENGRGNFPPRFSGLQFPNYSSELNVNALELDDSALYLCASSLARVSGANVLTFGAGSRLTVL.